This entry is about one TCR beta chain. These data belong to a study of blood T cell repertoires in COVID-19. Across the whole study: PBMCs, B-cell-depleted T cells, or T cells provided the cDNA or gDNA that made up the material.

The CDR3 is 15 amino acids. V was pared by 1 base and J by 5 bases, with 15 bases between. The germline gives CDR1 SGHRS, CDR2 YFSETQ. The assay was immunoSEQ multiplex PCR, and TCRdb's table has in-frame clones only and misses some. The table has around 100,000 clones, roughly 85% seen once. The receptor comes from a man between 70 and 80 years old with active or convalescent COVID-19. This chain connects TRBV5-1 to TRBJ2-5; D perhaps matches TRBD2 (5 bases). The sample was peripheral blood. CDR3 sequence: CASSLSSHPSETQYF. The CDR3 DNA is TGCGCCAGCAGCTTGTCTAGCCACCCGTCCGAGACCCAGTACTTC.